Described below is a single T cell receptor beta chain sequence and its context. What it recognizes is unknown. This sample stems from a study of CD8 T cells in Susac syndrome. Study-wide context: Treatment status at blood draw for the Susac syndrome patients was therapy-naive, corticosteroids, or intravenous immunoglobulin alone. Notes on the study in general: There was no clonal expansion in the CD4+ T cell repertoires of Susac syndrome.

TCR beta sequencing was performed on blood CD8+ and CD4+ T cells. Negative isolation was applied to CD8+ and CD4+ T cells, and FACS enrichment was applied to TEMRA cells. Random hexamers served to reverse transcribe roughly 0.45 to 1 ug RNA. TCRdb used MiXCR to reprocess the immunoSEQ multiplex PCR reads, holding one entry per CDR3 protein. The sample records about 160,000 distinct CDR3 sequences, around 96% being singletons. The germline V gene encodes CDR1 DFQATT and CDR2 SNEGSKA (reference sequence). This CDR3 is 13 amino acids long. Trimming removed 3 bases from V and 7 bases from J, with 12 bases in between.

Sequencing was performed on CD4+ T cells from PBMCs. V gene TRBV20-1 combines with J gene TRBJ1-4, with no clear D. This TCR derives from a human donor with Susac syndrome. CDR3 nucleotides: TGCAGTGCTAGGGCCAGTGTTGGTGAAAAACTGTTTTTT. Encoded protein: CSARASVGEKLFF.